This paragraph reports one T cell receptor (beta chain). Samples came from patients with localized non-small cell lung adenocarcinoma. The data were obtained in a study of CD4 and CD8 cells across lung adenocarcinoma regions. A single record per CDR3 protein comes from TCRdb applying MiXCR to the PCR reads. The sample includes 20,000 to 25,000 distinct CDR3 sequences, about 50% seen only once; the top ten take about 30%. Germline V gene lookup returns CDR1 MNHNS and CDR2 SASEGT. Between the trimmed V and J ends, which lost 3 bases and 4 bases, there was a span of 15 bases. The CDR3 spans 15 residues. The sequence was collected from a female donor with lung adenocarcinoma. The CD4 and CD8 labels of this study may be unreliable. The source material was CD8+ T cells from the center of a lung tumor. The chain has TRBV6-1 and TRBJ1-2; TRBD1 is a possible D gene (5 bases). The CDR3 sequence: CASSDFTGRAYGYTF. CDR3 nucleotides: TGTGCCAGCAGTGATTTTACCGGCAGGGCCTATGGCTACACCTTC.